The present T cell receptor beta chain was sequenced within a study of identical twins. Overall study results and limits: The models systematically underestimated how much out-of-frame TCR alpha was shared in monozygotic twins.

Germline CDR1 KGHDR, CDR2 SFDVKD. The CDR3 covers 10 residues. V lost 9 bases, J lost 3 bases, and 5 bases lay in between. TCRdb itself ran the 5' RACE reads through MiXCR, one entry per CDR3 protein. The table records hundreds of thousands of distinct CDR3 sequences, 8% to 9% of them present only once. About this clonotype itself: What it recognizes is unknown.

These data are also associated with another study on yellow fever vaccine responses in identical twins.

This clonotype originated in a woman younger than 35 in good health. The chain couples TRBV24-1 to TRBJ2-7; D is uncertain. The sample was PBMCs. The CDR3 region is CATGRYEQYF. Written as DNA, the CDR3 is TGTGCCACCGGGCGCTACGAGCAGTACTTC.